These T cell receptor beta chains were read from a single sample in a study of immune evolution from preneoplasia to lung adenocarcinoma. Here immunoSEQ multiplex PCR was the method, and the copy in TCRdb shows in-frame clones only, minus some. The sample consists of 15,000 to 20,000 clones, 86% of them appearing once. Sequenced input: FFPE invasive lung adenocarcinoma tissue. Receptor source: an older person with invasive lung adenocarcinoma. Each CDR3 is given with its conserved first and last residue. A D gene is named only where the DNA matches it firmly. The size entry is marked missing in some rows and otherwise reads once, few, many or a size class.

abundance	v_gene	d_gene	j_gene	CDR3nt	CDR3aa
.	TRBV7-7	.	TRBJ2-3	TGTGCTAGCAGCTCGGACTCCACAGATACGCAGTATTTT	CASSSDSTDTQYF
.	TRBV5-1	TRBD2	TRBJ2-7	TGCGCCAGCAGCTTTGGACTAGCGGGTTACGAGCAGTACTTC	CASSFGLAGYEQYF
few	TRBV7-2	TRBD2	TRBJ2-3	TGTGCCAGCAGCTTAGCCCCAGGGGCTGGGACTAGCGGGAGGGCCAGGGATACGCAGTATTTT	CASSLAPGAGTSGRARDTQYF
.	TRBV9	.	TRBJ2-7	TGTGCCAGCAGCGCGGGACTCGACGACTACGAGCAGTACTTC	CASSAGLDDYEQYF
.	TRBV29-1	.	TRBJ1-2	TGCAGCGCCACTCGACAGATCTATGGCTACACCTTC	CSATRQIYGYTF
.	TRBV7-8	TRBD1	TRBJ1-1	TGTGCCAGCAGCGGGCCGGGACAGGGGGTTCATTTCTTT	CASSGPGQGVHFF
.	TRBV7-9	.	TRBJ1-3	TGTGCCAGCAGCTTAGCGGGAGGTACCTCTGGAAACACCATATATTTT	CASSLAGGTSGNTIYF
once	TRBV6-4	.	TRBJ1-2	TGTGCCAGCAGCGCTACCTTCGACAGCCGCTATGGCTACACCTTC	CASSATFDSRYGYTF
few	TRBV29-1	.	TRBJ2-1	TGCAGCGTTGTAGCTAGCGTGAGGTATGAGCAGTTCTTC	CSVVASVRYEQFF
.	TRBV5-6	TRBD1	TRBJ2-1	TGTGCCAGCAGCTTGAATCCGGGACAGGGGGCCAGTGGGTACAATGAGCAGTTCTTC	CASSLNPGQGASGYNEQFF
.	TRBV6-6	.	TRBJ2-7	TGTGCCAGCAGTTACGTTGGGGGCGAGCAGTACTTC	CASSYVGGEQYF
.	TRBV5-1	.	TRBJ1-1	TGCGCCAGCAGCTTGGCCGCTACTCACCCTCCGAACACTGAAGCTTTCTTT	CASSLAATHPPNTEAFF
few	TRBV5-1	.	TRBJ2-7	TGCGCCAGCAGCGGCCAGGGTTACGAGCAGTACTTC	CASSGQGYEQYF
.	TRBV6-1	.	TRBJ2-1	TGTGCCAGCAGTGAAGCGTCAGGGAGGAATGAGCAGTTCTTC	CASSEASGRNEQFF
.	TRBV6-1	TRBD1	TRBJ1-3	TGTGCCAGCAGCAGGGGGGACTTAGGAAACACCATATATTTT	CASSRGDLGNTIYF
.	TRBV28	TRBD1	TRBJ1-5	TGTGCCAACAGTGTTACGACAGGGGGCCTCAATCAGCCCCAGCATTTT	CANSVTTGGLNQPQHF
once	TRBV9	TRBD2	TRBJ2-3	TGTGCCAGCAGTCTAGCGGGGGGGCTCCCCACAGATACGCAGTATTTT	CASSLAGGLPTDTQYF
.	TRBV19	.	TRBJ2-1	TGTGCCAGTAGTTCGGACAGTAGCTCCTACAATGAGCAGTTCTTC	CASSSDSSSYNEQFF
.	TRBV7-9	.	TRBJ1-2	TGTGCCAGCAGCCCCACGCTGTTGGGGCCCTATGGCTACACCTTC	CASSPTLLGPYGYTF
.	TRBV2	.	TRBJ1-2	TGTGCCAGCAGTGAAAGGCAGGTTGGCTACACCTTC	CASSERQVGYTF
.	TRBV2	TRBD1	TRBJ2-2	TGTGCCAGCAGTGAAATATCAGGGGGTAGTAACACCGGGGAGCTGTTTTTT	CASSEISGGSNTGELFF
.	TRBV7-2	.	TRBJ1-2	TGTGCCAGCAGCCCAATGCTACAGGGCGGCGACTATGGCTACACCTTC	CASSPMLQGGDYGYTF
once	TRBV19	.	TRBJ2-3	TGTGCCAGTAGTATTTTGCGGGCGGGTTTTGCAGATACGCAGTATTTT	CASSILRAGFADTQYF
.	TRBV6-6	.	TRBJ1-1	TGTGCCAGCAGAGACAGAGGCAGGCAGAACACTGAAGCTTTCTTT	CASRDRGRQNTEAFF
.	TRBV7-6	.	TRBJ2-2	TGTGCCAGCAGCCTGACTAGGCTCACCGGGGAGCTGTTTTTT	CASSLTRLTGELFF
.	TRBV9	.	TRBJ2-2	TGTGCCAGCAGCGTAGACCCCAGGACGAACACCGGGGAGCTGTTTTTT	CASSVDPRTNTGELFF
.	TRBV5-1	TRBD2	TRBJ2-3	TGCGCCAGCAGCTTCTCCGGGACTAGCGGGGGGGACCATACGCAGTATTTT	CASSFSGTSGGDHTQYF
once	TRBV9	.	TRBJ2-3	TGTGCCAGCAGCGACCGATACTCCATTCCAGATACGCAGTATTTT	CASSDRYSIPDTQYF
.	TRBV5-1	TRBD2	TRBJ2-7	TGCGCCAGCAGCTTGGATTCGGGGGGATCGGGTTACGAGCAGTACTTC	CASSLDSGGSGYEQYF